This TCR beta chain was retrieved from a study of identifying expanded T cells in peripheral blood (dated by TCRdb to about 2019). For the wider study: Four technical replicates, made by sequencing separate aliquots from the same pool of genomic DNA, were compared pairwise.

Results the study describes overall, beyond this receptor: Variance in clone template counts between approximately two-week samples significantly increased with total template count across all healthy donors. It was expected by the authors that biological variance in healthy repertoires might increase further over much longer intervals, such as months to years. Both the number of clones called differentially abundant and the false-positive rate were significantly reduced by the beta-binomial model across all healthy-donor time intervals. The binomial model flagged approximately 1.3 differentially abundant clones between technical replicates but approximately 15 over approximately 2 weeks and approximately 18 over about four weeks.

During the collection period, no immune events, such as infections, were documented for the healthy donors. Blood repertoires from healthy donors were used as a training cohort for calibrating time-dependent variance in a beta-binomial model of differential abundance of T-cell clones. The training cohort comprised approximately 10 healthy donors, 3 female and 7 male. On average the donors were about 40 years old, and their ages spanned roughly 25 to 70 years. Whole blood, obtained from a commercial supplier, was collected from each healthy donor at three time points spaced approximately two weeks apart. Genomic DNA was extracted from unsorted whole blood for immunosequencing. TCRbeta CDR3 regions were profiled with the immunoSEQ Assay using bias-controlled multiplex PCR amplification of genomic DNA. As for the authors' bioinformatics: The absolute abundance of each unique TCRbeta CDR3 region was quantified after sequences were collapsed and filtered. Differential abundance was assessed using a binomial (Fisher-equivalent) model and a beta-binomial model in which time-dependent variance fitted from healthy donors was added. Clones with fewer than 5 combined templates were removed, and a clone was called differentially abundant if the clone's Benjamini-Hochberg FDR was below 0.01. Beta-binomial variance was modeled as a function of total template count across the two samples using the form v = (b*log(k)+a)^2. The table comes from immuneACCESS by way of TCRdb, which keeps in-frame sequences with V and J called. Part of the clones is missing from these tables; in studies checked, under half for an unresolved V gene and the rest for unknown reasons. That table gives V, J and clone size, and the DNA gave D and trimming. Recorded for this sample are 85,000 to 100,000 clones; around 88% of them occurred a single time. Clones ranked in the top ten supply approximately 4% of the sample.

The CDR3 numbers 14 residues from cysteine through phenylalanine. Kept here is only the CDR3 DNA, which spans 42 bases and is read in frame from base 1. Trimming removed 5 bases from V and 7 bases from J, leaving 14 bases between the germline ends. The germline V gene gives CDR1 as MNHNS and CDR2 as SASEGT. Points on this clone: Its antigen remains unidentified. There are no base qualities to consult, and no much larger clone falls within one base.

The receptor was isolated from a person between 18 and 75 years old in good health. The sequence links TRBV6-1 to TRBJ1-4, with TRBD1 tentatively as D gene (5 bases match). The specimen was blood. This receptor has the CDR3 CASSPGPVGEKLFF. The DNA reads TGTGCCAGCAGTCCGGGGCCAGTTGGTGAAAAACTGTTTTTT.